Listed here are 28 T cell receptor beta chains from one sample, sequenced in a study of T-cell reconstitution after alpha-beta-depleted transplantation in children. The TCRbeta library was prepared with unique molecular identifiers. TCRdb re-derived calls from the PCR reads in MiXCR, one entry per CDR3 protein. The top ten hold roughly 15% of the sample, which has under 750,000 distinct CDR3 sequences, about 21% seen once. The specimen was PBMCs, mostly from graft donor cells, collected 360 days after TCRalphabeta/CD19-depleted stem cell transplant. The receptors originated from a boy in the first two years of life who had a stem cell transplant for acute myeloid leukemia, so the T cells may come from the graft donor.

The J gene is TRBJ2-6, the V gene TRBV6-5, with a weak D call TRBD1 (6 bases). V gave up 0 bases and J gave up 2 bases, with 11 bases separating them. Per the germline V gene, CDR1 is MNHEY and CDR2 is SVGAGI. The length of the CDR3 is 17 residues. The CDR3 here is CASSYSKKGAGANVLTF. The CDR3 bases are TGTGCCAGCAGTTACTCGAAGAAGGGGGCTGGGGCCAACGTCCTGACTTTC.

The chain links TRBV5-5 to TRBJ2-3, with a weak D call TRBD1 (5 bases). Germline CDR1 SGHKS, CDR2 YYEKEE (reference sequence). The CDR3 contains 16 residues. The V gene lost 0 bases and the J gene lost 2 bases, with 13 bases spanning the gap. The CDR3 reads CASSLAQGVPTDTQYF. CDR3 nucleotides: TGTGCCAGCAGCTTGGCCCAGGGTGTCCCCACAGATACGCAGTATTTT.

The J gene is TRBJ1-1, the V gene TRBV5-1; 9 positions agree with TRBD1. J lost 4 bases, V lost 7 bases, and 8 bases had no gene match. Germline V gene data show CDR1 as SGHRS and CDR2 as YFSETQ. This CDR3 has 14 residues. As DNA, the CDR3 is TGCGCCAGCGAGGTAGGGACAGGGTCCACTGAAGCTTTCTTT. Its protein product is CASEVGTGSTEAFF.

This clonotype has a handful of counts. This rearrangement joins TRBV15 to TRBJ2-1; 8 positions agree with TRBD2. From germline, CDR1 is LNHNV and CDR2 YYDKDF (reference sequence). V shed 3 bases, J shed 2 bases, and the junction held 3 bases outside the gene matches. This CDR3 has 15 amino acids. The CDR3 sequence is CATSSELAAYNEQFF. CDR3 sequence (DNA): TGTGCCACCAGCAGCGAACTAGCGGCCTACAATGAGCAGTTCTTC.

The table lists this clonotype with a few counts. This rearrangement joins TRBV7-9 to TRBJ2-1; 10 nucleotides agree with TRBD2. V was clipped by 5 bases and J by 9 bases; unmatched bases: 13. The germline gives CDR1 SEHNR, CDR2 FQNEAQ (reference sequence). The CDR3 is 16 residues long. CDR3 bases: TGTGCCAGCAGCCCACAAGGACTAGCGGCAAACGGTGAGCAGTTCTTC. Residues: CASSPQGLAANGEQFF.

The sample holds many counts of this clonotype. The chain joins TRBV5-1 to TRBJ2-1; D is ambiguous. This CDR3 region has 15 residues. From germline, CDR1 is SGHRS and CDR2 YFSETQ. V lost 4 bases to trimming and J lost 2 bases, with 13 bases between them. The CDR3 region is CASSADSLPYNEQFF. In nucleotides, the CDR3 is TGCGCCAGCAGCGCCGACTCCCTTCCCTACAATGAGCAGTTCTTC. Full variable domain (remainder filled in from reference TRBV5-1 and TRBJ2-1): KAGVTQTPRYLIKTRGQQVTLSCSPISGHRSVSWYQQTPGQGLQFLFEYFSETQRNKGNFPGRFSGRQFSNSRSEMNVSTLELGDSALYLCASSADSLPYNEQFFGPGTRLTVL.

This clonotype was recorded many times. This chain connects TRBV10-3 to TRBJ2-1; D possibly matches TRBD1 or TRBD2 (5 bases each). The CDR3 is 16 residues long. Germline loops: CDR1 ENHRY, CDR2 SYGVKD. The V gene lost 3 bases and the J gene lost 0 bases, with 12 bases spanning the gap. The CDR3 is CAISDPQGPSYNEQFF. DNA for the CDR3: TGTGCCATCAGTGACCCCCAGGGACCCTCCTACAATGAGCAGTTCTTC.

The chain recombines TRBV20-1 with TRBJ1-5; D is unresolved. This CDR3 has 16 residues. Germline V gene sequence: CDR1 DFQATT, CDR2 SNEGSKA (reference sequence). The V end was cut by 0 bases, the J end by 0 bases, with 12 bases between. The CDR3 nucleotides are TGCAGTGCTAGAGATAGTTCGGGGATTAGCAATCAGCCCCAGCATTTT. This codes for CSARDSSGISNQPQHF.

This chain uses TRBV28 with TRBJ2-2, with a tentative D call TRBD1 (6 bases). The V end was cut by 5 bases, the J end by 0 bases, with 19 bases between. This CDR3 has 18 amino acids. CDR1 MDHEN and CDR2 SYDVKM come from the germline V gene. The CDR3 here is CASSPLSRAGANTGELFF. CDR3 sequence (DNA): TGTGCCAGCAGTCCCCTCTCCCGGGCAGGGGCGAACACCGGGGAGCTGTTTTTT.

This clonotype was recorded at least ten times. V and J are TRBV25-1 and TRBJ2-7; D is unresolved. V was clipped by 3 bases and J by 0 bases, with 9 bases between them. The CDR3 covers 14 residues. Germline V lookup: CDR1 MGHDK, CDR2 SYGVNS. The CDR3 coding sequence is TGTGCCAGCAGTGATACGGAAAGCTCCTACGAGCAGTACTTC. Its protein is CASSDTESSYEQYF.

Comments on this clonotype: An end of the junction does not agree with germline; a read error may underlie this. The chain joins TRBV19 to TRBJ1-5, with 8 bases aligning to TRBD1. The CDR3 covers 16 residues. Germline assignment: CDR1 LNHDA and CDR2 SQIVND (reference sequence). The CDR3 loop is CVSSISAGGFNQPQHF. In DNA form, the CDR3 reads TGTGTCAGTAGTATCTCCGCAGGGGGCTTCAATCAGCCCCAGCATTTT. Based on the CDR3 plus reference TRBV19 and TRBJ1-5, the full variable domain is DGGITQSPKYLFRKEGQNVTLSCEQNLNHDAMYWYRQDPGQGLRLIYYSQIVNDFQKGDIAEGYSVSREKKESFPLTVTSAQKNPTAFYLCVSSISAGGFNQPQHFGDGTRLSIL.

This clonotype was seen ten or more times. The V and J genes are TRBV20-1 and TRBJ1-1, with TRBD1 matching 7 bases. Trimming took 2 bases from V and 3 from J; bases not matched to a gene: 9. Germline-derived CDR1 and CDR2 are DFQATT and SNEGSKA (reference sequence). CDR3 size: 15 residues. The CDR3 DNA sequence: TGCAGTGCTAGACCTAAGACAGGGCGGTACACTGAAGCTTTCTTT. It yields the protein CSARPKTGRYTEAFF.

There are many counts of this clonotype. Written as DNA, the CDR3 is TGCAGTGTTACAGTGGGTGGCAGGGGCATTAACAATGAGCAGTTCTTC. It codes for CSVTVGGRGINNEQFF. This chain uses TRBV20-1 with TRBJ2-1; possible D gene TRBD1, 6 bases. Between the trimmed V and J ends, which lost 7 bases and 5 bases, there was a span of 24 bases. The V gene's germline CDR1 is DFQATT and CDR2 SNEGSKA (reference sequence). CDR3 length: 16 residues.

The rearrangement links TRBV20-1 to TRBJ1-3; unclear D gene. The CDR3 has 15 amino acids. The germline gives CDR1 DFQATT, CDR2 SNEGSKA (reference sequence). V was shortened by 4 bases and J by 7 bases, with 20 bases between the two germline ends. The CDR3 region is CSATKLTPGGNTIYF. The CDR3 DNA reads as TGCAGTGCTACCAAACTCACTCCAGGCGGGAACACCATATATTTT.

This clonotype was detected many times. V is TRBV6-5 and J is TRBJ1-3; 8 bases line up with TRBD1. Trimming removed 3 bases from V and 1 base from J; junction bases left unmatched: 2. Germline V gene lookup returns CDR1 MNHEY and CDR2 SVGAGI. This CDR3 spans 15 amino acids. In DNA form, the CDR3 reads TGTGCCAGCAGTTATTGGACAGGGTCTGGAAACACCATATATTTT. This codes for CASSYWTGSGNTIYF.

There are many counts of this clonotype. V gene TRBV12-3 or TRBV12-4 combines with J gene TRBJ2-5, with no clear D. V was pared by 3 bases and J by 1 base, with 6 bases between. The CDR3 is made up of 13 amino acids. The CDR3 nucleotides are TGTGCCAGCAGTTTCCGGATCCAAGAGACCCAGTACTTC. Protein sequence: CASSFRIQETQYF.

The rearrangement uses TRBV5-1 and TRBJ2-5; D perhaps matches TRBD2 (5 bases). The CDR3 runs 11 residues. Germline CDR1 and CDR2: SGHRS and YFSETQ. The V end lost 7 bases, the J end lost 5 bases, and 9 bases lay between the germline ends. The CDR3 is CASWGAETQYF. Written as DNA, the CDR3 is TGCGCCAGCTGGGGAGCGGAGACCCAGTACTTC.

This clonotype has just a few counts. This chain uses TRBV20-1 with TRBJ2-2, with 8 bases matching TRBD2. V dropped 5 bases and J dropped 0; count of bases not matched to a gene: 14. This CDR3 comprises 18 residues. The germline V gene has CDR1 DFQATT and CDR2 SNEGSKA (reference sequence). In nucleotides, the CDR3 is TGCAGTGCTGGGGGCAGGAGGGCGGGGGGAACGAACACCGGGGAGCTGTTTTTT. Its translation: CSAGGRRAGGTNTGELFF.

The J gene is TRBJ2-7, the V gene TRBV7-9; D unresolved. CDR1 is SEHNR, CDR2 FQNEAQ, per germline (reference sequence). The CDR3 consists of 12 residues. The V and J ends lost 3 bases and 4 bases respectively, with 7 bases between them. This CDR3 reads CASSFSEYEQYF. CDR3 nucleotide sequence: TGTGCCAGCAGCTTTTCTGAATACGAGCAGTACTTC.

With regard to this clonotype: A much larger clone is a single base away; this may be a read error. The CDR3 region is CASSSQGAGNTIYF. The CDR3 bases are TGTGCCAGCAGTTCACAGGGGGCTGGAAACACCATATATTTT. V gene TRBV6-5 combines with J gene TRBJ1-3; 8 nucleotides line up with TRBD1. Germline V lookup: CDR1 MNHEY, CDR2 SVGAGI. The CDR3 is 14 amino acids. The V gene end was trimmed by 4 bases and the J gene end by 2 bases; junction bases not matched to a gene: 1.

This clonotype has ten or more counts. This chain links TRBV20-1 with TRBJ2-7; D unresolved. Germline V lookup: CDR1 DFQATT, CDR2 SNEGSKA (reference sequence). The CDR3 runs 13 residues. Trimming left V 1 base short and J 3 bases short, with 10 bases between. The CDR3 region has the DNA TGCAGTGCTAGAGCGTGGCCGTTCTACGAGCAGTACGTC. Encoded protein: CSARAWPFYEQYV.

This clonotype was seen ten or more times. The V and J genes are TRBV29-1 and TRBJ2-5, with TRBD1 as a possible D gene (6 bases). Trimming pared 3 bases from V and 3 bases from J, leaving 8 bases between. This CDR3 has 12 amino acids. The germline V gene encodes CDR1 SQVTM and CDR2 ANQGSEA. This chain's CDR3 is CSVEKGEETQYF. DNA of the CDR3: TGCAGCGTTGAGAAGGGGGAAGAGACCCAGTACTTC.

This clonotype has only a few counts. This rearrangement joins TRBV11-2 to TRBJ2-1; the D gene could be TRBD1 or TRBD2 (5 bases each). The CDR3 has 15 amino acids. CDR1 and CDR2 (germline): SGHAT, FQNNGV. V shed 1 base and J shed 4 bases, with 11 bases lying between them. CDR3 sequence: CASSLGGSGYNEQFF. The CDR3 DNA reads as TGTGCCAGCAGCTTAGGGGGGAGTGGGTACAATGAGCAGTTCTTC.

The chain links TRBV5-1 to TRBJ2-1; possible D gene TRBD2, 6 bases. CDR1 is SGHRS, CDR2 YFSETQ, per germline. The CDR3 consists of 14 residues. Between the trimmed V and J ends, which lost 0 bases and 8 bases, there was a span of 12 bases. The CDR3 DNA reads TGCGCCAGCAGCTTGGAGAGACTAGTAGATGAGCAGTTCTTC. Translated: CASSLERLVDEQFF.

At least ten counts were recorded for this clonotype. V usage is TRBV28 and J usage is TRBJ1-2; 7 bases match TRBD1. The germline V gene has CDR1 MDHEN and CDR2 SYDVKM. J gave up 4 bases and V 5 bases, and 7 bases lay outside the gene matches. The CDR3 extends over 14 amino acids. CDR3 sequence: CASSLQGMSYGYTF. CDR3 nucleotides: TGTGCCAGCAGTCTACAGGGGATGAGCTATGGCTACACCTTC.

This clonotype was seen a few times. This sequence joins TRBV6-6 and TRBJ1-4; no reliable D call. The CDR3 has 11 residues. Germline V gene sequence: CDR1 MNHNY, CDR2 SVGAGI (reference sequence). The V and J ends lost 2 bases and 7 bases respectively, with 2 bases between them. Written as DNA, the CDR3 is TGTGCCAGCAGTTACACTGAAAAACTGTTTTTT. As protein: CASSYTEKLFF.

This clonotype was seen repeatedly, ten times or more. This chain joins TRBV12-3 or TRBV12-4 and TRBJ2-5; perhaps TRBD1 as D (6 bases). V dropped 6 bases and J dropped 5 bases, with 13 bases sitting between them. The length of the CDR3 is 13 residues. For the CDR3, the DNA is TGTGCCAGCAGGCTGGGGGCGCGGGAGACCCAGTACTTC. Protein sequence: CASRLGARETQYF.

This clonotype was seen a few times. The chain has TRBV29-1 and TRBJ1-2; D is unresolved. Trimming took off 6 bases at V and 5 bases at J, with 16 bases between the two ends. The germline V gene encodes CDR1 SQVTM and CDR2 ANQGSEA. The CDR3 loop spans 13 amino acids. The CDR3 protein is CSVSLTRQYGYTF. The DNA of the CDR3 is TGCAGCGTATCCTTGACTAGGCAGTATGGCTACACCTTC. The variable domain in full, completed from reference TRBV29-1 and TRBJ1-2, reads SAVISQKPSRDICQRGTSLTIQCQVDSQVTMMFWYRQQPGQSLTLIATANQGSEATYESGFVIDKFPISRPNLTFSTLTVSNMSPEDSSIYLCSVSLTRQYGYTFGSGTRLTVV.